The 21 T cell receptor beta chains below all came from one sample that was sequenced in a study of Tregs in tolerant kidney transplant recipients. The protocol was immunoSEQ multiplex PCR, while the TCRdb copy is restricted to in-frame clones and leaves out a portion. Of roughly 66,000 clones in the sample, around 90% were seen once. The sample consisted of CD8+ T cells from blood, taken before the transplant. The source of these receptors is a human donor who received a combined kidney and bone marrow transplant.

The V gene is TRBV28, the J gene TRBJ2-1; no clear D. The CDR3 extends over 11 amino acids. V lost 3 bases to trimming and J lost 13 bases, with 10 bases between them. Germline CDR1 MDHEN, CDR2 SYDVKM. This CDR3 is CASSLNIGQFF. In DNA form, the CDR3 reads TGTGCCAGCAGTTTGAATATCGGTCAGTTCTTC.

The chain uses TRBV9 and TRBJ2-7, with D possibly matching TRBD2 (5 bases). The V and J ends lost 4 bases and 2 bases respectively, with 16 bases between them. The CDR3 loop spans 15 amino acids. CDR1 and CDR2 (germline): SGDLS, YYNGEE. The CDR3 bases are TGTGCCAGCAGCTCTACGGGGTGGGCGACCTACGAGCAGTACTTC. Amino acids: CASSSTGWATYEQYF.

The CDR3 region is CASRPGKGLANNEQYF. The CDR3 DNA sequence: TGTGCCAGCAGACCAGGGAAGGGACTAGCAAACAACGAGCAGTACTTC. The chain is built from TRBV7-2 and TRBJ2-7; 9 positions agree with TRBD2. Germline CDR1 is SGHTA and CDR2 is FQGNSA. This CDR3 is built from 16 residues. J was trimmed by 5 bases and V by 6 bases; bases with no gene match: 14.

Here the CDR3 reads CASGVGGSPLHF. CDR3 bases: TGTGCCAGTGGCGTGGGGGGATCACCCCTCCACTTT. This chain uses TRBV19 with TRBJ1-6; TRBD1 is a possible D gene (5 bases). Trimming pared 8 bases from V and 10 bases from J, leaving 12 bases between. The CDR3 runs 12 residues. Germline CDR1 LNHDA, CDR2 SQIVND (reference sequence).

The chain carries TRBV13 and TRBJ2-7; 7 bases agree with TRBD2. Losses at the gene ends were 4 bases for V and 0 bases for J; bases not matched to a gene: 3. Per the germline V gene, CDR1 is PRHDT and CDR2 is FYEKMQ (reference sequence). This CDR3 contains 14 residues. The CDR3 nucleotides are TGTGCCAGCAGCTGGGGGGGGTCCTCCTACGAGCAGTACTTC. This encodes CASSWGGSSYEQYF.

The V and J genes are TRBV19 and TRBJ2-1, with TRBD2 as a possible D gene (6 bases). With 3 bases removed from V and 5 bases from J, the gap between germline ends came to 14 bases. Looked up from germline, CDR1 is LNHDA and CDR2 is SQIVND (reference sequence). The CDR3 has 15 residues. The CDR3 DNA reads TGTGCCAGTAGTATCTTGGCAGGGAGGAACAATGAGCAGTTCTTC. Translated, it gives CASSILAGRNNEQFF.

This clone showed up just a few times. This chain uses TRBV7-8 with TRBJ2-1, with TRBD2 matching over 13 bases. The CDR3 spans 16 residues. Germline lookup yields CDR1 SGHVS and CDR2 FQNEAQ. The V gene end was trimmed by 5 bases and the J gene end by 5 bases; junction bases not matched to a gene: 6. CDR3 bases: TGTGCCAGCAGCCAGCAGACTAGCGGGGGGAACAATGAGCAGTTCTTC. Encoded protein: CASSQQTSGGNNEQFF. The full variable domain, in which reference TRBV7-8 and TRBJ2-1 provide the parts outside the CDR3, is GAGVSQSPRYKVAKRGQDVALRCDPISGHVSLFWYQQALGQGPEFLTYFQNEAQLDKSGLPSDRFFAERPEGSVSTLKIQRTQQEDSAVYLCASSQQTSGGNNEQFFGPGTRLTVL.

The chain is built from TRBV18 and TRBJ2-3; tentative D call: TRBD1 (5 bases). With 4 bases removed from V and 0 bases from J, the gap between germline ends came to 20 bases. Germline loops: CDR1 KGHSH, CDR2 LQKENI. The CDR3 is made up of 18 amino acids. The CDR3 coding sequence is TGTGCCAGCTCACGCAACGCCGACAGTTTTGCTAGCACAGATACGCAGTATTTT. Residues: CASSRNADSFASTDTQYF. Using reference TRBV18 and TRBJ2-3 for the parts outside the CDR3, the full variable domain is NAGVMQNPRHLVRRRGQEARLRCSPMKGHSHVYWYRQLPEEGLKFMVYLQKENIIDESGMPKERFSAEFPKEGPSILRIQQVVRGDSAAYFCASSRNADSFASTDTQYFGPGTRLTVL.

The CDR3 DNA is TGTGCCAGTAGTGGGACACCCGGCTACACAGATACGCAGTATTTT. Translated: CASSGTPGYTDTQYF. V gene TRBV19 combines with J gene TRBJ2-3, with D possibly TRBD1 on 6 matching bases. Trimming removed 5 bases from V and 2 bases from J, with 14 bases in between. CDR1 LNHDA and CDR2 SQIVND come from the germline V gene (reference sequence). The CDR3 loop spans 15 amino acids.

The chain recombines TRBV7-9 with TRBJ2-7; TRBD1 agrees at 7 bases. V was clipped by 1 base and J by 3 bases; unmatched bases: 6. Germline loops: CDR1 SEHNR, CDR2 FQNEAQ (reference sequence). The length of the CDR3 is 15 residues. CDR3 sequence reads: CASSLGQGEDYEQYF. Here the CDR3 DNA reads TGTGCCAGCAGCTTAGGACAGGGAGAAGACTACGAGCAGTACTTC.

V gene TRBV7-9 combines with J gene TRBJ2-7; 7 bases line up with TRBD2. Germline V lookup: CDR1 SEHNR, CDR2 FQNEAQ (reference sequence). V was pared by 5 bases and J by 4 bases, with 8 bases of the junction left unmatched. The CDR3 consists of 14 residues. The CDR3, as DNA: TGTGCCAGCAGCGAGAACTGGGAGGGGTACGAGCAGTACTTC. Translation: CASSENWEGYEQYF.

This clone was observed a single time. The chain couples TRBV9 to TRBJ1-2, with unresolved D. The CDR3 runs 16 residues. Trimming took off 0 bases at V and 6 bases at J, with 18 bases between the two ends. The germline CDR1 and CDR2 sequences are SGDLS and YYNGEE. The CDR3 loop is CASSVAPEGEVDGYTF. CDR3 nucleotides: TGTGCCAGCAGCGTAGCCCCGGAAGGTGAGGTGGATGGCTACACCTTC.

The chain links TRBV2 to TRBJ2-7, with 7 bases matching TRBD2. The trim removed 7 bases at V and 6 bases at J, leaving 12 bases unmatched. This CDR3 comprises 14 residues. Per germline, CDR1 SNHLY and CDR2 FYNNEI. The CDR3 DNA reads as TGTGCCAGCAATAGGGGTGCCCCGGGGGGCGAGCAGTACTTC. Amino acid sequence: CASNRGAPGGEQYF.

This chain joins TRBV5-1 and TRBJ2-2, with unresolved D. The CDR3 is 14 residues long. CDR1 is SGHRS, CDR2 YFSETQ, per germline. V gave up 0 bases and J gave up 1 base, with 4 bases separating them. The CDR3 reads CASSLVMNTGELFF. The CDR3, as DNA: TGCGCCAGCAGCTTGGTAATGAACACCGGGGAGCTGTTTTTT. The full variable domain, in which reference TRBV5-1 and TRBJ2-2 provide the parts outside the CDR3, is KAGVTQTPRYLIKTRGQQVTLSCSPISGHRSVSWYQQTPGQGLQFLFEYFSETQRNKGNFPGRFSGRQFSNSRSEMNVSTLELGDSALYLCASSLVMNTGELFFGEGSRLTVL.

The J gene is TRBJ2-1, the V gene TRBV9, with TRBD1 identical over 9 bases. From germline, CDR1 is SGDLS and CDR2 YYNGEE. CDR3 length: 15 residues. CDR3 coding DNA: TGTACCATACCCCTGGACAGGGGCGTCCACAATGAGCAGTTCTTC. Encoded protein: CTIPLDRGVHNEQFF. Full variable domain (missing parts from reference TRBV9 and TRBJ2-1): DSGVTQTPKHLITATGQRVTLRCSPRSGDLSVYWYQQSLDQGLQFLIQYYNGEERAKGNILERFSAQQFPDLHSELNLSSLELGDSALYFCTIPLDRGVHNEQFFGPGTRLTVL.

The gene calls are TRBV19 and TRBJ2-2; weak D call: TRBD1 (5 bases). The CDR3 has 13 residues. The germline V and J ends were trimmed by 5 bases and 6 bases, with 10 bases remaining between them. Germline CDR1 reads LNHDA; CDR2 reads SQIVND (reference sequence). This CDR3 is CASSPQGAGELFF. CDR3 DNA sequence: TGTGCCAGTAGTCCCCAAGGGGCCGGGGAGCTGTTTTTT. Based on the CDR3 plus reference TRBV19 and TRBJ2-2, the full variable domain is DGGITQSPKYLFRKEGQNVTLSCEQNLNHDAMYWYRQDPGQGLRLIYYSQIVNDFQKGDIAEGYSVSREKKESFPLTVTSAQKNPTAFYLCASSPQGAGELFFGEGSRLTVL.

The rearrangement links TRBV7-6 to TRBJ2-3; 8 bases fit TRBD2. The CDR3 contains 16 residues. Per germline, CDR1 SGHVS and CDR2 FNYEAQ. The V segment lost 6 bases and the J segment 4 bases; nucleotides outside the gene matches: 12. In DNA form, the CDR3 reads TGTGCCAGCAGTGCCACCGGGGGGGCGTGGGCAGATACGCAGTATTTT. Residues: CASSATGGAWADTQYF.

This sequence joins TRBV7-9 and TRBJ2-7; D ambiguous. Trimming shortened V by 4 bases and J by 6 bases, and 10 bases separated the two germline ends. Germline V lookup: CDR1 SEHNR, CDR2 FQNEAQ (reference sequence). This CDR3 contains 12 residues. The CDR3 coding sequence is TGTGCCAGCAGCTCATCATTGGCCGAGCAGTACTTC. Amino acid sequence: CASSSSLAEQYF. The variable domain in full, completed from reference TRBV7-9 and TRBJ2-7, reads DTGVSQNPRHKITKRGQNVTFRCDPISEHNRLYWYRQTLGQGPEFLTYFQNEAQLEKSRLLSDRFSAERPKGSFSTLEIQRTEQGDSAMYLCASSSSLAEQYFGPGTRLTVT.

This clone was counted between two and nine times. V gene TRBV7-2 combines with J gene TRBJ2-7, with D tentatively TRBD1 (6 bases). This CDR3 comprises 12 residues. V gave up 1 base and J gave up 6 bases, with 7 bases separating them. CDR1 and CDR2 from the germline V gene are SGHTA and FQGNSA. The CDR3 protein is CASSLGGGEQYF. CDR3 coding DNA: TGTGCCAGCAGCTTAGGAGGGGGCGAGCAGTACTTC.

In DNA, the CDR3 is TGTGCCAGCAGCTTAGGGACTAGGATTAATGAGCAGTTCTTC. Amino acids: CASSLGTRINEQFF. The J gene is TRBJ2-1, the V gene TRBV7-3; 8 positions match TRBD2. V lost 2 bases, J lost 7 bases, and 4 bases stayed unmatched. Germline V gives CDR1 SGHTA, CDR2 FQGTGA. CDR3 size: 14 residues.

A note on this clone: Other DNA sequences in this sample translate to the same CDR3. The chain couples TRBV19 to TRBJ1-2; the D is unclear. The CDR3 sequence is 15 residues long. V gave up 1 base and J gave up 4 bases, with 13 bases separating them. The V gene's germline CDR1 is LNHDA and CDR2 SQIVND (reference sequence). The CDR3 reads CASSIANSLFYGYTF. The CDR3 DNA reads as TGTGCCAGTAGTATAGCCAACAGCCTTTTCTATGGCTACACCTTC.